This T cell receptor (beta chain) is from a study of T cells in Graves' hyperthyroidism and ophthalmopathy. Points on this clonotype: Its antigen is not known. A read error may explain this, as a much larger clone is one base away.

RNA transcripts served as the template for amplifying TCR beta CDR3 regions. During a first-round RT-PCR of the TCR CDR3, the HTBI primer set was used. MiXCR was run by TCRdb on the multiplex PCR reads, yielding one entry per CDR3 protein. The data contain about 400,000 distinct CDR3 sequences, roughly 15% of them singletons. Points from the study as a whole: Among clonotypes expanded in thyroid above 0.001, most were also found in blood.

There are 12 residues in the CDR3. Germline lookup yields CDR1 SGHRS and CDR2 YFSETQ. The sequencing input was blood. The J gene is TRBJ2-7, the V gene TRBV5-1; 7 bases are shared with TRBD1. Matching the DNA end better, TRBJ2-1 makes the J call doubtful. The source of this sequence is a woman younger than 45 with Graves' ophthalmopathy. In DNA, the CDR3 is TGCGACAGCAGCGTACAGGGGTATGAGCAGTTCTTC. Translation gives CDSSVQGYEQFF.